These 19 T cell receptor beta chains came from one sample sequenced in a study of regulatory T cells in long-lasting Graves disease. Both iRepertoire HTBI primers and Arm-PCR of CDR3 regions were used to build the TCR beta libraries. A single record per CDR3 protein comes from TCRdb applying MiXCR to the multiplex PCR reads. Of some 320,000 distinct CDR3 sequences listed, 15% to 20% are singletons. Time point here: newly diagnosed GD, antithyroid drugs for less than 3 months. RNA extracted from PBMCs served as the sequencing template. The specimen was peripheral blood mononuclear cells (PBMCs), collected at new diagnosis, from a patient treated with antithyroid drugs. The receptors here all came from a female donor with Graves disease.

This chain joins TRBV7-8 and TRBJ2-3; D is undetermined. The V end was cut by 5 bases, the J end by 2 bases, with 11 bases between. From germline, CDR1 is SGHVS and CDR2 FQNEAQ. CDR3 length: 14 residues. The CDR3 DNA is TGTGCCAGCAGCCCCCTAGTAAACACAGATACGCAGTATTTT. This gives the protein CASSPLVNTDTQYF.

V gene TRBV20-1 combines with J gene TRBJ2-1, with D possibly matching TRBD2 (5 bases). The CDR3 length is 13 residues. The germline V gene encodes CDR1 DFQATT and CDR2 SNEGSKA (reference sequence). The V end was cut by 3 bases, the J end by 9 bases, with 15 bases between. The CDR3 sequence is CSARISAAGEQFF. As DNA, the CDR3 is TGCAGTGCTAGGATTTCGGCGGCGGGTGAGCAGTTCTTC.

This clonotype came up many times. The rearrangement joins TRBV2 to TRBJ2-2; possibly TRBD1 or TRBD2 for D (7 bases each). The CDR3 is 14 amino acids. Looked up from germline, CDR1 is SNHLY and CDR2 is FYNNEI. V shed 8 bases and J shed 1 base, with 11 bases lying between them. In nucleotides, the CDR3 is TGTGCCAGCGGGAGGGACAGGAACACCGGGGAGCTGTTTTTT. Protein sequence: CASGRDRNTGELFF.

J is TRBJ2-1 and V is TRBV20-1; TRBD2 aligns across 7 bases. The CDR3 is 15 amino acids. CDR1 and CDR2 from the germline V gene are DFQATT and SNEGSKA (reference sequence). With 7 bases clipped from V and 5 bases from J, the junction kept 14 bases outside the gene matches. DNA of the CDR3: TGCAGTGTCAGTTTGCCACGCGGGGGACACAATGAGCAGTTCTTC. This encodes CSVSLPRGGHNEQFF.

This clonotype was counted only a few times. V usage is TRBV19 and J usage is TRBJ1-5; the match to TRBD1 covers 7 bases. The CDR3 is 15 amino acids. The junction had 11 bases not matched to a gene; V was cut back by 5 bases and J by 7 bases. The germline gives CDR1 LNHDA, CDR2 SQIVND (reference sequence). The CDR3 DNA reads as TGTGCCAGTAGTGCACAGGGGATGGGGGGCCAGCCCCAGCATTTT. It yields the protein CASSAQGMGGQPQHF.

Many counts were recorded for this clonotype. The rearrangement joins TRBV12-3 or TRBV12-4 to TRBJ2-2; TRBD2 matches 8 bases. After removal of 2 bases from V and 5 bases from J, the junction contained 7 bases not matched to a gene. This CDR3 is built from 16 residues. CDR3 sequence (DNA): TGTGCCAGCAGTTTACCCGGACTAGCCCTGACCGGGGAGCTGTTTTTT. Protein: CASSLPGLALTGELFF.

A few counts support this clonotype. Just one base apart from a much larger clone, this may be a read error. The V gene is TRBV20-1, the J gene TRBJ2-7, with D perhaps matching TRBD2 (6 bases). V dropped 4 bases and J dropped 7 bases, with 20 bases sitting between them. The CDR3 is 14 residues long. Germline CDR1 and CDR2: DFQATT and SNEGSKA (reference sequence). The CDR3 loop reads CSATLALVSSEQYF. In DNA form, the CDR3 reads TGCAGTGCTACCCTAGCGTTGGTCTCAAGTGAGCAGTACTTC.

This clonotype was counted many times. The genes are TRBV12-5 and TRBJ1-1; 7 bases match TRBD1. J was trimmed by 0 bases and V by 6 bases; bases with no gene match: 4. The CDR3 extends over 14 amino acids. CDR1 LGHNT and CDR2 FRNRAP come from the germline V gene. This CDR3 reads CASGLGQVNTEAFF. In DNA, the CDR3 is TGTGCTAGTGGACTCGGACAGGTGAACACTGAAGCTTTCTTT.

In this sample, this clonotype turned up many times. The chain has TRBV27 and TRBJ1-3, with TRBD1 as a possible D gene (5 bases). The CDR3 is 15 amino acids. The V gene lost 4 bases and the J gene lost 7 bases, with 17 bases spanning the gap. Germline CDR1 is MNHEY and CDR2 is SMNVEV (reference sequence). CDR3 region: CASSYQGPPSNTIYF. CDR3 DNA sequence: TGTGCCAGCAGTTACCAGGGACCCCCTTCCAACACCATATATTTT.

Many counts were recorded for this clonotype. The chain joins TRBV5-1 to TRBJ2-1, with D hard to call. Germline V lookup: CDR1 SGHRS, CDR2 YFSETQ. This CDR3 has 16 amino acids. Trimming removed 0 bases from V and 6 bases from J, with 16 bases in between. In nucleotides, the CDR3 is TGCGCCAGCAGCTTGGCCTTTTCTGGCGGCCTCAATGAGCAGTTCTTC. The encoded protein is CASSLAFSGGLNEQFF.

The rearrangement links TRBV15 to TRBJ2-5, with a weak D call TRBD1 (6 bases). V shed 0 bases and J shed 2 bases, with 13 bases lying between them. This CDR3 has 16 residues. The germline V gene encodes CDR1 LNHNV and CDR2 YYDKDF (reference sequence). This chain's CDR3 is CATSRDGGEKQETQYF. The DNA for the CDR3 is TGTGCCACCAGCAGAGATGGGGGCGAAAAGCAAGAGACCCAGTACTTC.

The sample holds many counts of this clonotype. The chain recombines TRBV2 with TRBJ2-3; 8 nucleotides align to TRBD2. The CDR3 runs 14 residues. V shed 3 bases, J shed 4 bases, and the junction held 3 bases outside the gene matches. Looked up from germline, CDR1 is SNHLY and CDR2 is FYNNEI. The CDR3 DNA follows: TGTGCCAGCAGTGACAGCGGGAGATCAGATACGCAGTATTTT. It is translated as CASSDSGRSDTQYF.

Many counts were recorded for this clonotype. This sequence joins TRBV30 and TRBJ2-2; D gene unclear. Germline V gene data show CDR1 as GTSNPN and CDR2 as SVGIG (reference sequence). The CDR3 consists of 14 residues. V was trimmed by 4 bases and J by 2 bases, leaving 11 bases between them. As DNA, the CDR3 is TGTGCCTGGACTGTCCGGGCTAACACCGGGGAGCTGTTTTTT. Its translation is CAWTVRANTGELFF.

V usage is TRBV11-2 and J usage is TRBJ1-3; no firm D call. The CDR3 runs 18 residues. CDR1 SGHAT and CDR2 FQNNGV come from the germline V gene. With 2 bases removed from V and 7 bases from J, the gap between germline ends came to 24 bases. The CDR3 is CASSLSTGLHPLVNTIYF. The CDR3 bases are TGTGCCAGCAGCTTAAGCACCGGCCTTCACCCTTTGGTGAACACCATATATTTT.

Worth noting for this clonotype: This is likely an artifact of a read error, given a far larger clone one base away. This chain connects TRBV7-2 to TRBJ2-1; 14 positions agree with TRBD2. This CDR3 spans 18 amino acids. The V gene's germline CDR1 is SGHTA and CDR2 FQGNSA. Here the CDR3 reads CASSLEGLAGAGYKEQFF. The CDR3 region has the DNA TGTGCCAGCAGCTTAGAGGGACTAGCGGGAGCAGGATACAAGGAGCAGTTCTTC.

This clonotype was seen more than once but under ten times. V usage is TRBV20-1 and J usage is TRBJ1-3; no reliable D call. The germline V gene encodes CDR1 DFQATT and CDR2 SNEGSKA (reference sequence). V lost 5 bases, J lost 3 bases, and 5 bases lay in between. The CDR3 consists of 11 residues. CDR3 DNA: TGCAGTGCTCGGGATGGAAACACCATATATTTT. Encoded protein: CSARDGNTIYF.

This clonotype came up many times. The chain employs TRBV4-1 and TRBJ1-6; D ambiguous. Germline CDR1 is MGHRA and CDR2 is YSYEKL. CDR3 length equals 18 residues. The germline V and J ends were trimmed by 2 bases and 6 bases, with 20 bases remaining between them. CDR3 sequence reads: CASSQQKWESWPNSPLHF. In DNA form, the CDR3 reads TGCGCCAGCAGCCAACAAAAATGGGAGTCTTGGCCTAATTCACCCCTCCACTTT.

As for this clonotype: A much larger clone differs by one base, so this may be a read error. In DNA form, the CDR3 reads TGTGCCAGCGTCGGTTTGGTAGTTGGGGCGGATGAGCAGTACTTC. Residues: CASVGLVVGADEQYF. This rearrangement joins TRBV6-1 to TRBJ2-5; D possibly corresponds to TRBD1 (5 bases). The CDR3 is 15 residues long. V was clipped by 8 bases and J by 11 bases, with 27 bases between them. Germline V gene sequence: CDR1 MNHNS, CDR2 SASEGT.

This clonotype was seen more than once but under ten times. This chain joins TRBV27 and TRBJ2-3; 14 bases are a match to TRBD2. The germline V gene has CDR1 MNHEY and CDR2 SMNVEV (reference sequence). CDR3 length: 19 amino acids. With V trimmed by 5 bases and J by 0 bases, 10 bases remained unmatched. CDR3 in DNA: TGTGCCAGCAGTGCGAGGGTGACTAGCGGGAGGGCCAGCACAGATACGCAGTATTTT. Protein sequence: CASSARVTSGRASTDTQYF.